This T cell receptor beta chain was observed in a study of T cells in Graves' hyperthyroidism and ophthalmopathy. Turning to this clonotype: Its antigen remains unidentified.

The CDR3 extends over 12 amino acids. Germline V gene sequence: CDR1 MNHEY, CDR2 SMNVEV (reference sequence). Trimming removed 3 bases at V and 8 bases at J, with 10 bases between. Diagnosis rested on symptoms, serum thyroxine and TRAb, thyroid ultrasound, and orbital computed tomography. The source material, RNA transcripts, was used to amplify TCR beta CDR3 regions. A set of HTBI primers served as the primers for a first-round RT-PCR of the TCR CDR3. TCRdb re-derived calls from the multiplex PCR reads in MiXCR, one entry per CDR3 protein. The repertoire includes over 400,000 distinct CDR3 sequences, around a fifth of them detected once, and about half sits in the top ten. Notes on the study in general: Peripheral blood also featured most of the thyroid clonotypes expanded above 0.001.

The receptor was derived from a woman in her 70s with Graves' ophthalmopathy. The chain links TRBV27 to TRBJ1-2; TRBD1 might be the D (5 bases). The source material was blood. The CDR3 sequence: CASSFRGDGYTF. CDR3 DNA: TGTGCCAGCAGTTTTCGGGGGGACGGCTACACCTTC.